The next 21 T cell receptor beta chains were all read from a single sample in a study of T cells in Graves' hyperthyroidism and ophthalmopathy. The investigators amplified TCR beta CDR3 regions from RNA transcripts. The primer set for the first-round RT-PCR of the TCR CDR3 was HTBI. TCRdb re-called the multiplex PCR reads through MiXCR, storing one row per CDR3 protein. The profile shows under 450,000 distinct CDR3 sequences, roughly 17% of them singletons. The sequenced sample consisted of blood. The receptors stem from a woman aged 25-40 years with Graves' hyperthyroidism that later progressed to Graves' ophthalmopathy.

This clonotype was seen ten or more times. The chain recombines TRBV29-1 with TRBJ1-1, with D possibly TRBD1 on 6 matching bases. Germline V gives CDR1 SQVTM, CDR2 ANQGSEA. Trimming removed 3 bases from V and 5 bases from J, with 13 bases in between. CDR3 length: 13 residues. The CDR3 is CSVESDSGTEAFF. CDR3 DNA sequence: TGCAGCGTTGAGTCGGACAGCGGGACTGAAGCTTTCTTT.

The gene calls are TRBV28 and TRBJ2-5; 9 bases agree with TRBD2. The germline CDR1 and CDR2 sequences are MDHEN and SYDVKM. With 6 bases clipped from V and 1 base from J, the junction kept 12 bases outside the gene matches. This CDR3 has 17 residues. The CDR3 nucleotides read TGTGCCAGCAGGAAATTTGGACTAGCGAAGTCCCAAGAGACCCAGTACTTC. It encodes CASRKFGLAKSQETQYF.

This clonotype came up many times. The chain carries TRBV20-1 and TRBJ1-2; D unclear. Germline CDR1 DFQATT, CDR2 SNEGSKA (reference sequence). V was shortened by 6 bases and J by 0 bases, with 17 bases between the two germline ends. CDR3 length equals 15 residues. The CDR3 spells CSADTTGSSNYGYTF. Here the CDR3 DNA reads TGCAGTGCGGATACGACCGGGAGTTCTAACTATGGCTACACCTTC.

As concerns this clonotype: The junction does not match germline at one end; this may be a read error. This chain connects TRBV4-1 to TRBJ1-1, with D possibly matching TRBD1 (5 bases). The length of the CDR3 is 15 residues. Looked up from germline, CDR1 is MGHRA and CDR2 is YSYEKL. The CDR3 is CASSQEGYWNTEAFF. The DNA of the CDR3 is TGTGCCAGCAGCCAAGAGGGGTACTGGAACACTGAAGCTTTCTTT.

This clonotype appeared many times. The chain has TRBV12-3 or TRBV12-4 and TRBJ2-3; unclear D gene. The CDR3 is 14 residues long. V lost 4 bases and J 2 bases, leaving 10 bases between the germline ends. The chain's CDR3 is CASSSDTYTDTQYF. The CDR3 DNA reads as TGTGCCAGCAGTTCTGACACCTACACAGATACGCAGTATTTT.

The chain is built from TRBV5-6 and TRBJ1-5; D possibly corresponds to TRBD1 (5 bases). The CDR3 is 15 residues long. V shed 1 base and J shed 3 bases, with 11 bases lying between them. Germline V gene sequence: CDR1 SGHDT, CDR2 YYEEEE. DNA of the CDR3: TGTGCCAGCAGCTTGACGGGGCAAGTCAATCAGCCCCAGCATTTT. It codes for CASSLTGQVNQPQHF.

This clonotype was seen a handful of times. The CDR3 region has the DNA TGTGCCATCAGTGAGTTGGGGCGGGAGGACAATGAGCAGTTCTTC. It encodes CAISELGREDNEQFF. V gene TRBV10-3 combines with J gene TRBJ2-1; 8 bases match TRBD2. Germline V gene lookup returns CDR1 ENHRY and CDR2 SYGVKD. The CDR3 extends over 15 amino acids. V lost 1 base, J lost 5 bases, and 4 bases stayed unmatched.

This clonotype was seen a handful of times. This chain uses TRBV7-9 with TRBJ2-5; a weak D match, TRBD1 (5 bases). With 5 bases removed from V and 1 base from J, the gap between germline ends came to 14 bases. The CDR3 has 15 residues. From germline, CDR1 is SEHNR and CDR2 FQNEAQ (reference sequence). DNA for the CDR3: TGTGCCAGCAGCCCTTCCAGGGAATTCCAAGAGACCCAGTACTTC. This sequence encodes CASSPSREFQETQYF.

The V and J genes are TRBV5-1 and TRBJ2-7; D call uncertain. Germline V lookup: CDR1 SGHRS, CDR2 YFSETQ. V lost 4 bases and J lost 2, with 16 bases in between. This CDR3 is built from 15 residues. CDR3 residues: CASSLIWSGAYEQYF. The CDR3, as DNA: TGCGCCAGCAGCCTCATCTGGAGTGGGGCCTACGAGCAGTACTTC.

This clonotype was seen a handful of times. The chain is built from TRBV2 and TRBJ2-1, with D perhaps TRBD2 (5 bases). V lost 5 bases, J lost 2 bases, and 13 bases lay in between. This CDR3 region has 15 residues. Germline lookup yields CDR1 SNHLY and CDR2 FYNNEI. This CDR3 is CASSTRTGTYNEQFF. The CDR3 DNA reads TGTGCCAGCAGTACCCGGACGGGAACCTACAATGAGCAGTTCTTC.

The chain employs TRBV6-1 and TRBJ2-2, with TRBD1 identical over 8 bases. This CDR3 comprises 12 residues. The J segment lost 14 bases and the V segment lost 6 bases, leaving 8 bases of the junction unmatched. Looked up from germline, CDR1 is MNHNS and CDR2 is SASEGT. The CDR3 bases are TGTGCCAGCAGCCAGGACAGGGTAGTACTGTTTTTT. It translates to CASSQDRVVLFF.

The chain uses TRBV28 and TRBJ1-2, with 9 nucleotides matching TRBD1. CDR1 is MDHEN, CDR2 SYDVKM, per germline. This CDR3 has 14 residues. After removal of 4 bases from V and 5 bases from J, the junction contained 5 bases not matched to a gene. CDR3 region: CASSSGQGRYGYTF. In nucleotides, the CDR3 is TGTGCCAGCAGTTCGGGACAGGGAAGGTATGGCTACACCTTC.

The genes are TRBV7-8 and TRBJ2-7, with 9 bases identical to TRBD2. The J segment lost 5 bases and the V segment lost 5 bases, leaving 13 bases of the junction unmatched. The germline CDR1 and CDR2 sequences are SGHVS and FQNEAQ. The CDR3 runs to 16 residues. CDR3 sequence reads: CASSIRPGGRAHEQYF. Written as DNA, the CDR3 is TGTGCCAGCAGCATCCGCCCGGGCGGGAGGGCCCACGAGCAGTACTTC.

This clonotype was counted only a few times. The chain has TRBV7-6 and TRBJ2-2; D gene unclear. This CDR3 spans 15 amino acids. Germline-derived CDR1 and CDR2 are SGHVS and FNYEAQ. V was pared by 1 base and J by 6 bases, with 12 bases between. CDR3 residues: CASSLGAETPGELFF. The CDR3 DNA reads as TGTGCCAGCAGCTTAGGGGCGGAGACCCCCGGGGAGCTGTTTTTT. Variable domain in full (rest from reference TRBV7-6 and TRBJ2-2): GAGVSQSPRYKVTKRGQDVALRCDPISGHVSLYWYRQALGQGPEFLTYFNYEAQQDKSGLPNDRFSAERPEGSISTLTIQRTEQRDSAMYRCASSLGAETPGELFFGEGSRLTVL.

The rearrangement uses TRBV7-3 and TRBJ2-5; no clear D. CDR1 is SGHTA and CDR2 is FQGTGA in the germline V gene. Trimming took off 5 bases at V and 5 bases at J, with 12 bases between the two ends. The CDR3 is made up of 13 amino acids. The CDR3 DNA reads as TGTGCCAGCAGCCCCACTAATCGGGAGACCCAGTACTTC. It specifies CASSPTNRETQYF.

CDR3 DNA: TGTGCCAGCAGCTTAGTAACACCACTCCTTCGCGTCTACGAGCAGTACTTC. Amino acids: CASSLVTPLLRVYEQYF. This sequence joins TRBV7-9 and TRBJ2-7; D gene unclear. The CDR3 length is 17 residues. The V end lost 1 base, the J end lost 3 bases, and 19 bases lay between the germline ends. CDR1 and CDR2 from the germline V gene are SEHNR and FQNEAQ (reference sequence). Full variable domain (outside the CDR3, taken from reference TRBV7-9 and TRBJ2-7): DTGVSQNPRHKITKRGQNVTFRCDPISEHNRLYWYRQTLGQGPEFLTYFQNEAQLEKSRLLSDRFSAERPKGSFSTLEIQRTEQGDSAMYLCASSLVTPLLRVYEQYFGPGTRLTVT.

This clonotype was observed many times. The CDR3, as DNA: TGTGCCAGCAGCAGGGACAGGAGCTATGGCTACACCTTC. Its protein product is CASSRDRSYGYTF. The rearrangement uses TRBV27 and TRBJ1-2; 8 positions agree with TRBD1. The CDR3 consists of 13 residues. The germline V gene encodes CDR1 MNHEY and CDR2 SMNVEV (reference sequence). V gave up 6 bases and J gave up 4 bases; unmatched junction bases: 4.

This clonotype was counted at least ten times. The chain joins TRBV6-1 to TRBJ2-7; TRBD1 matches 10 bases. The CDR3 covers 13 residues. Trimming took 5 bases from V and 3 from J; bases not matched to a gene: 1. Germline V gives CDR1 MNHNS, CDR2 SASEGT. The CDR3 protein is CASSRDRGYEQYF. The CDR3 bases are TGTGCCAGCAGTAGGGACAGGGGCTACGAGCAGTACTTC.

This clonotype was counted between two and nine times. The chain combines TRBV4-1 with TRBJ1-2; no clear D gene. The CDR3 consists of 15 residues. Germline CDR1 is MGHRA and CDR2 is YSYEKL. V was cut by 2 bases and J by 1 base, with 11 bases left in between. The CDR3 sequence is CASSQPGGSNYGYTF. The CDR3 nucleotides read TGCGCCAGCAGCCAACCGGGAGGGAGTAACTATGGCTACACCTTC.

This clonotype was counted ten times or more. The V and J genes are TRBV20-1 and TRBJ2-3; 7 bases map to TRBD1. CDR1 is DFQATT and CDR2 is SNEGSKA in the germline V gene (reference sequence). This CDR3 spans 15 amino acids. The CDR3 nucleotides are TGCAGCACAAAACTCCCGACAGGGTGGACAGATACGCAGTATTTT. This sequence encodes CSTKLPTGWTDTQYF.

In its sample, this clonotype was seen a few times. The V call is TRBV19, the J call TRBJ1-1, with TRBD1 matching over 8 bases. Germline assignment: CDR1 LNHDA and CDR2 SQIVND (reference sequence). V lost 4 bases, J lost 7 bases, and 5 bases stayed unmatched. This CDR3 is built from 13 residues. Here the CDR3 reads CASSSGQGVEAFF. The CDR3 nucleotides are TGTGCCAGTAGTAGCGGACAGGGAGTTGAAGCTTTCTTT.